The rows below give T cell receptor beta chains drawn from one sample of a study of OX40 agonist ivuxolimab in advanced cancers. Profiled with immunoSEQ multiplex PCR; TCRdb holds only in-frame clones, not every one. The sample carries fewer than 100,000 clones, approximately 88% recorded once. Sequencing was performed on CD4+ or CD8+ T cells sorted from blood, taken in a trial of the OX40 agonist ivuxolimab. The receptors originated from an adult with an advanced solid tumor such as melanoma, head and neck, liver or kidney cancer. CDR3s include the opening cysteine and the closing phenylalanine or tryptophan. The order of the fields is V gene, CDR3 protein.

>TRBV5-1
CASSRTSSGNTIYF
>TRBV6-1
CASILAGVNQPQHF
>TRBV9
CASSPTTGSPWDTQYF
>TRBV28
CASSFAAFYGYTF
>TRBV5-5
CASSFPLAGPFQQFF
>TRBV5-1
CASSESGGRSYEQYF
>TRBV7-9
CASSLGASYEQYF
>TRBV5-1
CASSTGQGSSPLHF
>TRBV5-1
CASSYGTSPTDTQYF
>TRBV10-3
CAISDGTTYEQYF
>TRBV5-4
CASSLEAGIRHNEQFF
>TRBV28
CASNREINTEAFF